This T cell receptor beta chain was sequenced in a study of shared clonotypes between healthy human individuals. Sequencing used immunoSEQ multiplex PCR; TCRdb keeps in-frame clones, though not all of them. The sample lists approximately 1,500,000 clones, 96% seen once, with more than 0.9% in the top ten. This CDR3 spans 16 amino acids. V was clipped by 2 bases and J by 4 bases; unmatched bases: 9. Germline V CDR1 and CDR2: LNHNV, YYDKDF (reference sequence). The V gene is TRBV15, the J gene TRBJ1-1; TRBD1 matches at 8 bases. Sequenced material: naive CD4+ T cells sorted from blood. The sample's subset: CD45RA+ positively selected. This clonotype was obtained from a man aged 25-45 years in good health. CDR3 region: CATSRRTGRGGTEAFF. In DNA form, the CDR3 reads TGTGCCACCAGCAGAAGGACAGGGAGAGGGGGCACTGAAGCTTTCTTT.